This entry lists 26 T cell receptor beta chains sequenced from one sample in a study of control samples from healthy donors and cancer patients. The protocol was immunoSEQ multiplex PCR, while the TCRdb copy is restricted to in-frame clones and leaves out a portion. There are about 170,000 clones in the sample; around 90% occur only once, and 12% lies in the top ten. The sequenced material came from blood. Every receptor here comes from a man between 25 and 39 years old in good health.

J is TRBJ2-7 and V is TRBV27; possibly TRBD2 for D (5 bases). Trimming took off 4 bases at V and 4 bases at J, with 14 bases between the two ends. CDR3 size: 14 residues. The germline V gene encodes CDR1 MNHEY and CDR2 SMNVEV (reference sequence). CDR3 DNA sequence: TGTGCCAGCAGTTCCAACGGGAATTTGTACGAGCAGTACTTC. Its protein is CASSSNGNLYEQYF.

The chain is built from TRBV14 and TRBJ2-7, with TRBD1 identical over 9 bases. V was pared by 5 bases and J by 0 bases, with 5 bases of the junction left unmatched. The CDR3 extends over 15 amino acids. In germline, CDR1 is SGHDN, CDR2 FVKESK. CDR3 loop: CASSAQGASSYEQYF. DNA for the CDR3: TGTGCCAGCAGCGCACAGGGGGCGAGCTCCTACGAGCAGTACTTC.

V usage is TRBV7-2 and J usage is TRBJ1-3, with D uncertain. The CDR3 has 13 amino acids. Trimming left V 4 bases short and J 4 bases short, with 8 bases between. CDR1 is SGHTA and CDR2 is FQGNSA in the germline V gene. The CDR3 here is CASSSGLGNTIYF. In DNA, the CDR3 is TGTGCCAGCAGCTCCGGTCTGGGAAACACCATATATTTT.

The chain employs TRBV6-2 or TRBV6-3 and TRBJ2-3; D not certain. Germline V gene sequence: CDR1 MNHEY, CDR2 SVGEGT. V shed 6 bases and J shed 7 bases, with 11 bases lying between them. The CDR3 sequence is 12 residues long. CDR3 sequence reads: CASSSSGYTQYF. In nucleotides, the CDR3 is TGTGCCAGCAGCTCGTCCGGTTATACGCAGTATTTT.

V gene TRBV11-2 combines with J gene TRBJ2-1; D perhaps matches TRBD2 (6 bases). With 3 bases removed from V and 8 bases from J, the gap between germline ends came to 11 bases. The length of the CDR3 is 13 residues. Germline V lookup: CDR1 SGHAT, CDR2 FQNNGV. As DNA, the CDR3 is TGTGCCAGCAGCTTCGGGACTGTGGATGAGCAGTTCTTC. Protein: CASSFGTVDEQFF.

The V and J genes are TRBV6-2 or TRBV6-3 and TRBJ2-7; D perhaps matches TRBD2 (5 bases). V was clipped by 0 bases and J by 6 bases, with 9 bases between them. The CDR3 length is 13 residues. Germline CDR1 MNHEY, CDR2 SVGEGT. The CDR3 DNA follows: TGTGCCAGCAGTTACTCAGGACGGGGCGAGCAGTACTTC. Amino acid sequence: CASSYSGRGEQYF.

The chain recombines TRBV5-1 with TRBJ2-1; 13 nucleotides line up with TRBD2. Germline V CDR1 and CDR2: SGHRS, YFSETQ. The CDR3 spans 15 residues. The V and J ends lost 5 bases and 6 bases, in that order; junction bases with no gene match: 5. The CDR3 sequence: CASSYRLAGGNEQFF. The CDR3, as DNA: TGCGCCAGCAGTTATCGACTAGCGGGGGGCAATGAGCAGTTCTTC. Using reference TRBV5-1 and TRBJ2-1 for the parts outside the CDR3, the full variable domain is KAGVTQTPRYLIKTRGQQVTLSCSPISGHRSVSWYQQTPGQGLQFLFEYFSETQRNKGNFPGRFSGRQFSNSRSEMNVSTLELGDSALYLCASSYRLAGGNEQFFGPGTRLTVL.

V is TRBV5-4 and J is TRBJ1-3, with 10 nucleotides matching TRBD1. CDR1 is SGHNT and CDR2 is YYREEE in the germline V gene (reference sequence). After removal of 4 bases from V and 1 base from J, the junction contained 5 bases not matched to a gene. The CDR3 totals 16 residues. The CDR3 DNA reads TGTGCCAGCAGCCTCGGGACAGGGGCTTCTGGAAACACCATATATTTT. It encodes CASSLGTGASGNTIYF.

The V call is TRBV6-5, the J call TRBJ2-1; TRBD2 is a possible D gene (6 bases). Trimming removed 9 bases from V and 0 bases from J, with 9 bases in between. Germline V gene lookup returns CDR1 MNHEY and CDR2 SVGAGI. The CDR3 totals 13 residues. The CDR3 sequence: CASSGSSYNEQFF. The CDR3 nucleotides are TGTGCCAGTTCCGGGAGCTCCTACAATGAGCAGTTCTTC.

This clone occurred a few times. The sample has other DNA sequences that encode this CDR3 too. V gene TRBV7-2 combines with J gene TRBJ1-4; D gene ambiguous. V was pared by 5 bases and J by 0 bases, with 7 bases between. This CDR3 region has 14 residues. The germline V gene has CDR1 SGHTA and CDR2 FQGNSA. Here the CDR3 DNA reads TGTGCCAGCAGCCTGACCGCAACTAATGAAAAACTGTTTTTT. Its protein product is CASSLTATNEKLFF. Filled out from reference TRBV7-2 and TRBJ1-4, the complete variable domain reads GAGVSQSPSNKVTEKGKDVELRCDPISGHTALYWYRQSLGQGLEFLIYFQGNSAPDKSGLPSDRFSAERTGGSVSTLTIQRTQQEDSAVYLCASSLTATNEKLFFGSGTQLSVL.

The chain recombines TRBV27 with TRBJ1-1, with 7 bases aligning to TRBD1. The germline V gene has CDR1 MNHEY and CDR2 SMNVEV (reference sequence). V gave up 6 bases and J gave up 1 base; unmatched junction bases: 5. This CDR3 has 14 amino acids. The CDR3 DNA follows: TGTGCCAGCAGAGCCAGGGGGGGGAACACTGAAGCTTTCTTT. This sequence encodes CASRARGGNTEAFF.

The chain employs TRBV13 and TRBJ2-3; D is perhaps TRBD2 (7 bases). V lost 2 bases to trimming and J lost 3 bases, with 15 bases between them. CDR3 length: 16 residues. CDR1 is PRHDT and CDR2 is FYEKMQ in the germline V gene (reference sequence). The CDR3 spells CASSLRAGRGTDTQYF. The CDR3 DNA is TGTGCCAGCAGCTTAAGGGCGGGGAGGGGGACAGATACGCAGTATTTT.

The chain uses TRBV5-1 and TRBJ1-1; D is unclear. The CDR3 covers 15 residues. The V gene's germline CDR1 is SGHRS and CDR2 YFSETQ. The V end was cut by 2 bases, the J end by 3 bases, with 14 bases between. The CDR3 bases are TGCGCCAGCAGCTTCAAATCAGATAAATACACTGAAGCTTTCTTT. It is translated as CASSFKSDKYTEAFF.

V gene TRBV11-2 combines with J gene TRBJ2-1; weak D call: TRBD1 (6 bases). The CDR3 runs 15 residues. CDR1 SGHAT and CDR2 FQNNGV come from the germline V gene. Deletions cut 5 bases from V and 3 bases from J, with 14 bases between. The CDR3 DNA reads as TGTGCCAGCAGCACCCTCAGGGGCCTCTACAATGAGCAGTTCTTC. Its protein product is CASSTLRGLYNEQFF.

This sequence joins TRBV20-1 and TRBJ1-1, with D perhaps TRBD1 (6 bases). Trimming stripped 3 bases from V and 0 bases from J, with 23 bases between. Germline loops: CDR1 DFQATT, CDR2 SNEGSKA (reference sequence). The CDR3 has 18 amino acids. The CDR3 nucleotides read TGCAGTGCTAGTCCCCGGACAGCCCCCCAGTTAATGAACACTGAAGCTTTCTTT. Protein sequence: CSASPRTAPQLMNTEAFF.

V gene TRBV29-1 combines with J gene TRBJ2-2; 8 nucleotides match TRBD1. The CDR3 is made up of 14 amino acids. Germline V gene lookup returns CDR1 SQVTM and CDR2 ANQGSEA. Trimming cost V 7 bases and J 1 base; bases outside gene matches: 5. CDR3 protein: CSAAGTGNTGELFF. CDR3 bases: TGCAGCGCTGCCGGGACAGGGAACACCGGGGAGCTGTTTTTT.

The chain is built from TRBV4-1 and TRBJ1-5; 7 bases are shared with TRBD1. V lost 4 bases and J lost 3; bases outside the gene matches: 6. Germline V gene sequence: CDR1 MGHRA, CDR2 YSYEKL. There are 15 residues in the CDR3. Here the CDR3 DNA reads TGCGCCAGCAGCCCAACAGGGGAAATCAATCAGCCCCAGCATTTT. Translating it yields CASSPTGEINQPQHF.

This clone is a singleton in its sample. The V call is TRBV3-1 (or the pseudogene TRBV3-2), the J call TRBJ2-6, with D uncertain. The CDR3 runs 19 residues. V lost 0 bases and J lost 0, with 15 bases in between. Germline CDR1 is LGHDT and CDR2 is YNNKEL (reference sequence). The CDR3, as DNA: TGTGCCAGCAGCCAAGATCCCGCAGGAACCTACTCTGGGGCCAACGTCCTGACTTTC. Protein: CASSQDPAGTYSGANVLTF.

This sequence joins TRBV7-9 and TRBJ1-2; D is possibly TRBD1 (5 bases). CDR3 length: 13 residues. V lost 3 bases to trimming and J lost 5 bases, with 10 bases between them. CDR1 SEHNR and CDR2 FQNEAQ come from the germline V gene (reference sequence). This chain's CDR3 is CASSFGQGYGYTF. The CDR3 coding sequence is TGTGCCAGCAGCTTCGGGCAGGGTTATGGCTACACCTTC.

This clone was picked up one time. This sequence joins TRBV4-3 and TRBJ1-4, with 10 bases that match TRBD1. Trimming removed 4 bases from V and 1 base from J; junction bases left unmatched: 12. Per the germline V gene, CDR1 is LGHNA and CDR2 is YSLEER. The CDR3 totals 19 residues. The CDR3 is CASSRSAAGQGGTNEKLFF. Written as DNA, the CDR3 is TGCGCCAGCAGCCGCAGCGCGGCCGGACAGGGGGGAACTAATGAAAAACTGTTTTTT.

The rearrangement links TRBV6-1 to TRBJ2-3; D is possibly TRBD2 (5 bases). V gave up 1 base and J gave up 0 bases, with 17 bases separating them. The CDR3 has 18 residues. From germline, CDR1 is MNHNS and CDR2 SASEGT. The CDR3 DNA follows: TGTGCCAGCAGTGAAGGGGGTAGCGCCTTCGCCAGCACAGATACGCAGTATTTT. This sequence encodes CASSEGGSAFASTDTQYF.

The chain joins TRBV14 to TRBJ2-2; TRBD1 is a possible D gene (7 bases). The CDR3 is made up of 14 amino acids. Looked up from germline, CDR1 is SGHDN and CDR2 is FVKESK. V gave up 6 bases and J gave up 4 bases, with 12 bases separating them. CDR3 amino acids: CASRGGTATGELFF. CDR3 coding DNA: TGTGCCAGCAGGGGCGGGACAGCCACCGGGGAGCTGTTTTTT.

The rearrangement uses TRBV24-1 and TRBJ1-3; D is unclear. Trimming removed 2 bases at V and 3 bases at J, with 4 bases between. The CDR3 spans 13 residues. The germline gives CDR1 KGHDR, CDR2 SFDVKD. CDR3 nucleotides: TGTGCCACCAGTGATTGGAGTGGAAACACCATATATTTT. Amino acids: CATSDWSGNTIYF.

The chain recombines TRBV5-4 with TRBJ1-1; D gene ambiguous. V lost 4 bases and J 4 bases, leaving 17 bases between the germline ends. The CDR3 sequence is 15 residues long. CDR1 is SGHNT, CDR2 YYREEE, per germline (reference sequence). In DNA, the CDR3 is TGTGCCAGCAGCCCGATAAGAGTTGGACCCACTGAAGCTTTCTTT. This sequence encodes CASSPIRVGPTEAFF.

V usage is TRBV28 and J usage is TRBJ1-2, with D unclear. The V end was cut by 5 bases, the J end by 5 bases, with 9 bases between. The CDR3 length is 12 residues. The germline V gene has CDR1 MDHEN and CDR2 SYDVKM. The CDR3: CASSLPGYGYTF. The CDR3 DNA follows: TGTGCCAGCAGTCTCCCAGGATATGGCTACACCTTC.

This chain links TRBV2 with TRBJ2-7, with TRBD2 matching over 7 bases. This CDR3 is 15 amino acids long. Germline CDR1 reads SNHLY; CDR2 reads FYNNEI. Trimming cost V 6 bases and J 3 bases; bases outside gene matches: 11. The CDR3 loop is CASRESGATGYEQYF. CDR3 DNA: TGTGCCAGCAGAGAAAGCGGGGCAACTGGCTACGAGCAGTACTTC.